This TCR beta chain derives from a study of T cells after yellow fever vaccination. Production of TCR cDNA was by 5'RACE template switching, which also added a universal primer site and UMIs. TCRdb analysed the 5' RACE reads with MiXCR anew, one entry per CDR3 protein. The sample records more than 450,000 distinct CDR3 sequences, 20% to 25% being singletons. General study findings and limits: Most clones from primary vaccination resurfaced after the booster (96% CD4, approximately 87% CD8).

This clonotype was counted only a few times. Its antigen is currently unknown. This CDR3 contains 14 residues. In germline, CDR1 is LGHNA, CDR2 YSLEER. The V and J ends lost 4 bases and 2 bases, in that order; junction bases with no gene match: 5. The chain is built from TRBV4-3 and TRBJ2-7; TRBD1 matches at 7 bases. Sequenced here: PBMCs, sampled 21 days after the first yellow fever vaccination. The clonotype was recovered from a man younger than 35 who received the YFV17D yellow fever vaccine. The CDR3 protein is CASSPTGHPYEQYF. DNA for the CDR3: TGCGCCAGCAGCCCGACAGGGCACCCCTACGAGCAGTACTTC.